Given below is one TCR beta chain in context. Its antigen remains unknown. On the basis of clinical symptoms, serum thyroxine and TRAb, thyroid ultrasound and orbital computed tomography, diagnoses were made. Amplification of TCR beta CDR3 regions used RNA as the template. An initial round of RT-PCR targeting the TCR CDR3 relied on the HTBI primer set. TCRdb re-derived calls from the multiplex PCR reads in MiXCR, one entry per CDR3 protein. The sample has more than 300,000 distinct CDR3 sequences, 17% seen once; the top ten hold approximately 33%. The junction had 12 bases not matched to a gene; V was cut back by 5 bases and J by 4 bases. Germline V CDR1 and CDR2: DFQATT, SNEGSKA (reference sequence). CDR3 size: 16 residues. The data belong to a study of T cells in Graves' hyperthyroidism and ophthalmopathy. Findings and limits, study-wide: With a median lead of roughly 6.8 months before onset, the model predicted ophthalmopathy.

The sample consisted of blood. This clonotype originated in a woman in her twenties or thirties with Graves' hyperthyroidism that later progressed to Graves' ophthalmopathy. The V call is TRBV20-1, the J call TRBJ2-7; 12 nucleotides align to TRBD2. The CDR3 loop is CSAVRVSSGRVYEQYF. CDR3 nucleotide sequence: TGCAGTGCTGTCAGAGTTTCTAGCGGGAGGGTTTACGAGCAGTACTTC.